This T cell receptor beta chain was sequenced in a study of blood T cell repertoires in COVID-19. The germline V gene encodes CDR1 MDHEN and CDR2 SYDVKM. The J segment lost 4 bases and the V segment lost 5 bases, leaving 5 bases of the junction unmatched. The CDR3 length is 16 residues. Produced via immunoSEQ multiplex PCR; TCRdb's table is partial and in-frame only. The sample records 130,000 to 150,000 clones, approximately 90% being singletons. The chain employs TRBV28 and TRBJ2-1; 13 nucleotides match TRBD2. The sequence was collected from a man between 18 and 35 years old with COVID-19, enrolled during active disease. Sample: peripheral blood. The CDR3 nucleotides read TGTGCCAGCAGTCATCGACTAGCGGGAGGTTACAATGAGCAGTTCTTC. Protein product: CASSHRLAGGYNEQFF.